The TCR beta chain described here comes from a study of control samples from healthy donors and cancer patients. Assay used: immunoSEQ multiplex PCR; TCRdb lists only in-frame clones, some missing. The sample holds tens of thousands of clones, about 89% seen once. The CDR3 is 14 amino acids. V lost 4 bases, J lost 6 bases, and 13 bases lay in between. Germline assignment: CDR1 LNHNV and CDR2 YYDKDF (reference sequence). Sequenced material: blood. This TCR came from a man aged 50 or older in good health. The chain employs TRBV15 and TRBJ2-1; D call uncertain. CDR3 sequence: CATSTPTFSNEQFF. The CDR3 DNA follows: TGTGCCACCAGCACCCCGACTTTTAGCAATGAGCAGTTCTTC.